Each of the 15 T cell receptor beta chains below was sequenced from the same sample in a study of shared clonotypes between healthy human individuals. Data came from immunoSEQ multiplex PCR; TCRdb stores just in-frame clones and leaves some out. The data contain about 1 million clones, around 78% of them singletons. Material for sequencing was memory CD4+ T cells from PBMCs. Subset in this sample: CD45RA-negative fraction. The receptor set was obtained from a man younger than 30 in good health. Some clones in this sample may be carry-over from other donors' samples.

The rearrangement joins TRBV28 to TRBJ1-5, with D tentatively TRBD1 (5 bases). The CDR3 extends over 15 amino acids. Trimming pared 3 bases from V and 6 bases from J, leaving 15 bases between. Germline CDR1 is MDHEN and CDR2 is SYDVKM. CDR3 loop: CASSFPGAQGQPQHF. The CDR3 bases are TGTGCCAGCAGTTTTCCCGGGGCTCAGGGTCAGCCCCAGCATTTT.

This chain joins TRBV29-1 and TRBJ2-3; 9 bases map to TRBD2. The V and J ends lost 8 bases and 4 bases, in that order; junction bases with no gene match: 10. CDR1 is SQVTM, CDR2 ANQGSEA, per germline. The CDR3 has 14 amino acids. CDR3 region: CSTLAGVAPDTQYF. CDR3 in DNA: TGCAGCACCTTAGCGGGAGTAGCCCCAGATACGCAGTATTTT.

V gene TRBV5-6 combines with J gene TRBJ2-1; the match to TRBD1 covers 7 bases. The CDR3 runs 18 residues. J gave up 3 bases and V 3 bases, and 15 bases lay outside the gene matches. The germline V gene encodes CDR1 SGHDT and CDR2 YYEEEE. CDR3 amino acids: CASSSQTLAGGIYNEQFF. DNA for the CDR3: TGTGCCAGCAGCTCACAGACCCTAGCAGGGGGAATCTACAATGAGCAGTTCTTC.

The chain has TRBV27 and TRBJ2-5, with a possible D match to TRBD1 (5 bases). There are 15 residues in the CDR3. Between the trimmed V and J ends, which lost 6 bases and 1 base, there was a span of 15 bases. Looked up from germline, CDR1 is MNHEY and CDR2 is SMNVEV (reference sequence). The CDR3 loop is CASSHRTMGQETQYF. For the CDR3, the DNA is TGTGCCAGCAGCCACAGGACGATGGGCCAAGAGACCCAGTACTTC.

J is TRBJ2-7 and V is TRBV18; 8 nucleotides line up with TRBD2. Germline V CDR1 and CDR2: KGHSH, LQKENI. CDR3 length equals 19 residues. Trimming took 3 bases from V and 5 from J; bases not matched to a gene: 21. Here the CDR3 reads CASSPSKGQREMGYNEQYF. The CDR3 DNA follows: TGTGCCAGCTCACCCTCGAAGGGCCAGCGGGAGATGGGGTATAACGAGCAGTACTTC.

The V and J genes are TRBV5-4 and TRBJ1-2, with 9 positions matching TRBD1. CDR3 length: 12 residues. V gave up 4 bases and J gave up 7 bases; unmatched junction bases: 2. In germline, CDR1 is SGHNT, CDR2 YYREEE (reference sequence). CDR3 in DNA: TGTGCCAGCAGCATGGACAGGGGTGGCTACACCTTC. Translated, it gives CASSMDRGGYTF.

The chain employs TRBV5-5 and TRBJ1-1; maybe TRBD1 (6 bases). V lost 2 bases and J lost 4, with 12 bases in between. Looked up from germline, CDR1 is SGHKS and CDR2 is YYEKEE (reference sequence). CDR3 length: 14 residues. CDR3 DNA: TGTGCCAGCAGCTTTCTGGGGGCGGTCACTGAAGCTTTCTTT. Translation: CASSFLGAVTEAFF.

This clone has just one count. The J gene is TRBJ1-1, the V gene TRBV19; D is perhaps TRBD1 (6 bases). Trimming took 3 bases from V and 3 from J, leaving 14 bases between them. Germline loops: CDR1 LNHDA, CDR2 SQIVND (reference sequence). CDR3 length equals 15 residues. The CDR3 region has the DNA TGTGCCAGTAGTATGGAGGGGGGGAGAGACACTGAAGCTTTCTTT. Translated, it gives CASSMEGGRDTEAFF.

This rearrangement joins TRBV19 to TRBJ2-2; no clear D gene. V was shortened by 4 bases and J by 9 bases, with 6 bases between the two germline ends. The CDR3 contains 11 residues. CDR1 is LNHDA, CDR2 SQIVND, per germline (reference sequence). CDR3 in DNA: TGTGCCAGTAGTACCCCCAGGGAGCTGTTTTTT. This gives the protein CASSTPRELFF.

The genes are TRBV4-1 and TRBJ2-5; 10 bases agree with TRBD1. Germline values: CDR1 MGHRA, CDR2 YSYEKL. The V segment lost 4 bases and the J segment 5 bases; nucleotides outside the gene matches: 4. The CDR3 extends over 14 amino acids. The CDR3 DNA is TGCGCCAGCAGCCGGGACAGGGGAATGGAGACCCAGTACTTC. It yields the protein CASSRDRGMETQYF.

This chain connects TRBV19 to TRBJ1-3, with D tentatively TRBD1 (5 bases). The germline V gene has CDR1 LNHDA and CDR2 SQIVND (reference sequence). The CDR3 totals 14 residues. Deletions cut 5 bases from V and 2 bases from J, with 10 bases between. The CDR3 DNA follows: TGTGCCAGTAGTCTGAGAGGGGCTGGAAACACCATATATTTT. It translates to CASSLRGAGNTIYF.

V gene TRBV10-3 combines with J gene TRBJ2-3; D perhaps matches TRBD2 (6 bases). The germline gives CDR1 ENHRY, CDR2 SYGVKD. The CDR3 covers 17 residues. Trimming took off 1 base at V and 4 bases at J, with 18 bases between the two ends. The CDR3 DNA is TGTGCCATCAGTGAGTGGGTGCGGGAAAAAGGGCCAGATACGCAGTATTTT. Amino acid sequence: CAISEWVREKGPDTQYF.

Only a few counts were recorded for this clone. The rearrangement joins TRBV2 to TRBJ1-3; perhaps TRBD1 as D (6 bases). Germline values: CDR1 SNHLY, CDR2 FYNNEI. The CDR3 has 16 residues. V dropped 1 base and J dropped 0 bases, with 10 bases sitting between them. CDR3 protein: CASSEGGASSGNTIYF. In DNA form, the CDR3 reads TGTGCCAGCAGTGAAGGGGGGGCGAGCTCTGGAAACACCATATATTTT.

In this sample, this clone turned up a few times. The chain joins TRBV5-4 to TRBJ2-7; D possibly uses TRBD1 or TRBD2 (7 bases each). Germline lookup yields CDR1 SGHNT and CDR2 YYREEE (reference sequence). The ends were cut back, 4 bases at V and 1 base at J, with 15 bases in the middle. The CDR3 spans 15 residues. CDR3 sequence reads: CASSQGGAGSYEQYF. CDR3 nucleotides: TGTGCCAGCAGCCAGGGGGGAGCGGGGTCCTACGAGCAGTACTTC. The complete variable domain, with remaining parts taken from reference TRBV5-4 and TRBJ2-7, reads ETGVTQSPTHLIKTRGQQVTLRCSSQSGHNTVSWYQQALGQGPQFIFQYYREEENGRGNFPPRFSGLQFPNYSSELNVNALELDDSALYLCASSQGGAGSYEQYFGPGTRLTVT.

This chain joins TRBV7-8 and TRBJ2-2, with a possible D match to TRBD2 (6 bases). Trimming pared 5 bases from V and 5 bases from J, leaving 21 bases between. CDR1 is SGHVS, CDR2 FQNEAQ, per germline. CDR3 length: 17 residues. The CDR3 nucleotides read TGTGCCAGCAGCCCCGGGGGTACGGGGCTTCGGACCGGGGAGCTGTTTTTT. Translated: CASSPGGTGLRTGELFF. Full variable domain (missing parts from reference TRBV7-8 and TRBJ2-2): GAGVSQSPRYKVAKRGQDVALRCDPISGHVSLFWYQQALGQGPEFLTYFQNEAQLDKSGLPSDRFFAERPEGSVSTLKIQRTQQEDSAVYLCASSPGGTGLRTGELFFGEGSRLTVL.